This T cell receptor beta chain originates from a study of cytomegalovirus exposure and HLA in healthy donors. As concerns this clone: Its matching antigen is unknown.

Trimming took off 7 bases at V and 0 bases at J, with 9 bases between the two ends. This CDR3 region has 13 residues. Germline V gives CDR1 LNHDA, CDR2 SQIVND (reference sequence). Primers: 60 Vbeta forward and 13 Jbeta reverse. The table came from immunoSEQ multiplex PCR; TCRdb's copy has only in-frame clones and leaves some out. Of 95,000 to 100,000 clones listed, about 80% are singletons. Overall study findings and caveats: A cluster of highly shared sequence variants was likely a sequencing artifact. The authors later linked a missense DCLRE1C variant to TCR beta V- and J-gene trimming. Several top significant clusters appeared, in a later analysis, to be linked to common viral pathogens.

Sequencing was carried out using PBMCs. The receptor was isolated from a man aged 35 to 55 in good health and CMV-seronegative. The genes are TRBV19 and TRBJ1-2; D not certain. This chain's CDR3 is CASKALTNYGYTF. CDR3 nucleotide sequence: TGTGCCAGTAAAGCCCTTACTAACTATGGCTACACCTTC.